This TCR beta chain was retrieved from a study of technical replicates of blood from a few donors. Libraries were prepared by immunoSEQ multiplex PCR; TCRdb keeps only in-frame clonotypes and omits some of them. Among some 93,000 clones, approximately 95% were seen once, and the ten largest hold over 0.2%. V shed 1 base and J shed 4 bases, with 4 bases lying between them. The CDR3 covers 12 residues. Per the germline V gene, CDR1 is SEHNR and CDR2 is FQNEAQ (reference sequence). Regarding this clone: The same CDR3 also results from other DNA sequences found in this sample.

The sequence came from a human donor in good health. The V call is TRBV7-9, the J call TRBJ1-1; D is uncertain. Sample: T cells isolated from PBMCs. CDR3 nucleotides: TGTGCCAGCAGCTTAGTGAGCACTGAAGCTTTCTTT. This translates into CASSLVSTEAFF.